The 11 T cell receptor beta chains below all came from one sample that was sequenced in a study of cytotoxic CD8 clonotypes in ibrutinib-treated CLL. Sequencing was performed with immunoSEQ multiplex PCR; in TCRdb, only in-frame clones are kept and a portion is missing. The sample lists roughly 150,000 clones; 70% to 85% were seen once. Specimen: PBMCs, collected after 12 months of ibrutinib treatment. These receptors all stem from a human donor with chronic lymphocytic leukemia.

V usage is TRBV30 and J usage is TRBJ1-1, with D unclear. The CDR3 extends over 11 amino acids. Trimming took off 2 bases at V and 10 bases at J, with 11 bases between the two ends. The germline CDR1 and CDR2 sequences are GTSNPN and SVGIG (reference sequence). CDR3 residues: CAWSQQAVAFF. CDR3 DNA: TGTGCCTGGAGTCAGCAGGCTGTAGCTTTCTTT.

The chain is built from TRBV6-1 and TRBJ2-1; D is possibly TRBD1 (6 bases). The germline V and J ends were trimmed by 5 bases and 3 bases, with 14 bases remaining between them. Germline V gives CDR1 MNHNS, CDR2 SASEGT. The CDR3 extends over 15 amino acids. This CDR3 is CASSPDRLNYNEQFF. The DNA for the CDR3 is TGTGCCAGCAGTCCCGACAGGCTAAACTACAATGAGCAGTTCTTC.

V and J are TRBV5-1 and TRBJ1-2; 8 bases agree with TRBD1. V trimming: 3 bases; J trimming: 8 bases; junction bases outside the gene matches: 12. The CDR3 spans 15 residues. Germline CDR1 and CDR2: SGHRS and YFSETQ. This CDR3 reads CASSSDRGFGGGYTF. CDR3 nucleotide sequence: TGCGCCAGCAGCTCCGACAGGGGTTTCGGTGGCGGCTACACCTTC.

The rearrangement links TRBV7-2 to TRBJ2-1; D remains unclear. The germline V gene encodes CDR1 SGHTA and CDR2 FQGNSA. V dropped 2 bases and J dropped 4 bases, with 6 bases sitting between them. CDR3 length: 13 residues. The CDR3, as DNA: TGTGCCAGCAGCTTAAGAGTTTACAATGAGCAGTTCTTC. This codes for CASSLRVYNEQFF. Filled out from reference TRBV7-2 and TRBJ2-1, the complete variable domain reads GAGVSQSPSNKVTEKGKDVELRCDPISGHTALYWYRQSLGQGLEFLIYFQGNSAPDKSGLPSDRFSAERTGGSVSTLTIQRTQQEDSAVYLCASSLRVYNEQFFGPGTRLTVL.

This clone has just a few counts. The chain carries TRBV5-8 and TRBJ1-5, with 8 bases that match TRBD1. The CDR3 sequence is 16 residues long. Trimming cost V 1 base and J 6 bases; bases outside gene matches: 9. CDR1 is SGHTS and CDR2 is YDEGEE in the germline V gene. DNA for the CDR3: TGTGCCAGCAGCTTGAGAGGACAGGGAACGGGTCAGCCCCAGCATTTT. As protein: CASSLRGQGTGQPQHF. Full variable domain (remainder filled in from reference TRBV5-8 and TRBJ1-5): EAGVTQSPTHLIKTRGQQATLRCSPISGHTSVYWYQQALGLGLQFLLWYDEGEERNRGNFPPRFSGRQFPNYSSELNVNALELEDSALYLCASSLRGQGTGQPQHFGDGTRLSIL.

The gene calls are TRBV7-8 and TRBJ2-3; 11 bases are shared with TRBD1. Losses at the gene ends were 3 bases for V and 4 bases for J; bases not matched to a gene: 0. Germline V gene data show CDR1 as SGHVS and CDR2 as FQNEAQ. The CDR3 has 14 residues. DNA of the CDR3: TGTGCCAGCAGCTTGGGACAGGGGGCAGATACGCAGTATTTT. This gives the protein CASSLGQGADTQYF.

The chain uses TRBV6-4 and TRBJ2-2, with unresolved D. The CDR3 runs to 15 residues. Germline CDR1 reads MRHNA; CDR2 reads SNTAGT. V was cut by 6 bases and J by 8 bases, with 19 bases left in between. The CDR3 loop reads CASSPAPSPAGELFF. The DNA of the CDR3 is TGTGCCAGCAGCCCCGCTCCCAGCCCCGCGGGGGAGCTGTTTTTT.

This clone turned up a few times. The chain employs TRBV7-9 and TRBJ2-2; unclear D gene. The germline V gene has CDR1 SEHNR and CDR2 FQNEAQ (reference sequence). V lost 5 bases and J 3 bases, leaving 13 bases between the germline ends. The CDR3 is made up of 15 amino acids. In DNA form, the CDR3 reads TGTGCCAGCAGCCAAAAGAGGCGTGACACCGGGGAGCTGTTTTTT. The encoded protein is CASSQKRRDTGELFF.

The gene calls are TRBV2 and TRBJ2-2; the match to TRBD2 covers 13 bases. CDR3 size: 15 residues. Losses at the gene ends were 10 bases for V and 4 bases for J; bases not matched to a gene: 6. The germline CDR1 and CDR2 sequences are SNHLY and FYNNEI. CDR3 nucleotides: TGTGCCACCGGACTAGCGGGAGCGGGCACCGGGGAGCTGTTTTTT. Its protein product is CATGLAGAGTGELFF.

CDR3 sequence reads: CASSSTSGGTGELFF. In DNA, the CDR3 is TGCGCCAGCAGCTCCACTAGCGGGGGAACCGGGGAGCTGTTTTTT. J is TRBJ2-2 and V is TRBV5-1; 11 positions match TRBD2. The V segment lost 3 bases and the J segment 5 bases; nucleotides outside the gene matches: 3. The CDR3 runs to 15 residues. Germline assignment: CDR1 SGHRS and CDR2 YFSETQ.

With respect to this clone: Other DNA sequences of this sample code for an identical CDR3. The chain combines TRBV7-2 with TRBJ1-2; D is possibly TRBD1 (6 bases). The CDR3 sequence is 13 residues long. The V gene lost 6 bases and the J gene lost 2 bases, with 10 bases spanning the gap. The germline gives CDR1 SGHTA, CDR2 FQGNSA. The CDR3 sequence is CASSPDRNYGYTF. The CDR3 DNA is TGTGCCAGCAGTCCGGACAGAAACTATGGCTACACCTTC.